These T cell receptor beta chains were read from a single sample in a study of control samples from healthy donors and cancer patients. Data came from immunoSEQ multiplex PCR; TCRdb stores just in-frame clones and leaves some out. The table includes 120,000 or so clones, around nine tenths detected once. Sequencing was done on a sample of blood. The origin of the receptors is a man aged 35 to 55 in good health. Both conserved end residues are part of each CDR3. The D gene is left open where the match is weak. Clone size is not always given. Where it is, it says once, few, many or a class for expanded clones.

cdr3_nt	cdr3_aa	v_call	j_call	clone_size	d_call
TGTGCCAGTAGACCAAGACAGGGGAGTCAGCCCCAGCATTTT	CASRPRQGSQPQHF	TRBV19	TRBJ1-5	NA	TRBD1
TGTGCCAGCAGCTTAGAGGCGGGGACCGCGGGGGGTTTCTTT	CASSLEAGTAGGFF	TRBV7-2	TRBJ1-1	NA	NA
TGTGCCAGTAGACCAGAGCAGGGCCGGAGCAATCAGCCCCAGCATTTT	CASRPEQGRSNQPQHF	TRBV19	TRBJ1-5	NA	NA
TGTGCCAGCTTGACGGGACAGGGGACTAATGAAAAACTGTTTTTT	CASLTGQGTNEKLFF	TRBV18	TRBJ1-4	NA	TRBD1
TGTGCCAGCTCACCGTCTAGCGGGGGGTACAATGAGCAGTTCTTC	CASSPSSGGYNEQFF	TRBV18	TRBJ2-1	once	TRBD2
TGCGCCAGCAGCCCGGACCTTAATCAGCCCCAGCATTTT	CASSPDLNQPQHF	TRBV5-1	TRBJ1-5	NA	NA
TGCGCCAGCAGCCAACCTTCGGGCGACAGGGGGCAAAAGAACACCGGGGAGCTGTTTTTT	CASSQPSGDRGQKNTGELFF	TRBV4-1	TRBJ2-2	NA	TRBD1
TGTGCCAGCAGTTACCGCCGTGGCCTCTACGAGCAGTACTTC	CASSYRRGLYEQYF	TRBV6-2/TRBV6-3	TRBJ2-7	NA	NA
TGTGCCTGGAGTGTACGAGGGGGTCAGCCCCAGCATTTT	CAWSVRGGQPQHF	TRBV30	TRBJ1-5	NA	NA
TGTGCCATCAGTTACAGGGTCACCTATGGCTACACCTTC	CAISYRVTYGYTF	TRBV10-3	TRBJ1-2	NA	NA
TGTGCCAGTAGTTCGGACGGGAACTATGGCTACACCTTC	CASSSDGNYGYTF	TRBV19	TRBJ1-2	NA	NA
TGTGCCAGTACTTGGGGGGGATCACCGGGACAGGGCCCCTACGAGCAGTACTTC	CASTWGGSPGQGPYEQYF	TRBV19	TRBJ2-7	NA	TRBD1
TGTGCCAGCAGTGACGGGCAGATGGGGGGAGTTGAGCAGTTCTTC	CASSDGQMGGVEQFF	TRBV6-4	TRBJ2-1	NA	NA